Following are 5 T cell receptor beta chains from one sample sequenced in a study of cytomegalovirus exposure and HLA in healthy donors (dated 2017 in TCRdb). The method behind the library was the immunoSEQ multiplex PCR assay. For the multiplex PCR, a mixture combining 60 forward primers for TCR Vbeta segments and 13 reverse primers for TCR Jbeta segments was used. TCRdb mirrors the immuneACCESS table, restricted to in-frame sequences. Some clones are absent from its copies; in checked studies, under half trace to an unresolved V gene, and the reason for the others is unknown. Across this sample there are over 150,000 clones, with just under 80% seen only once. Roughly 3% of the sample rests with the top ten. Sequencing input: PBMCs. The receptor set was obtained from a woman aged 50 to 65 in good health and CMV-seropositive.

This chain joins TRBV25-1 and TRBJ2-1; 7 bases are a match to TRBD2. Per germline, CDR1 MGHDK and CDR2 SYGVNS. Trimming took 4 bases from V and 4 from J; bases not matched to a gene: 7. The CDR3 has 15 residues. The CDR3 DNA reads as TGTGCCAGCAGTGGCTTAGCGGGTTCGTACAATGAGCAGTTCTTC. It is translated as CASSGLAGSYNEQFF.

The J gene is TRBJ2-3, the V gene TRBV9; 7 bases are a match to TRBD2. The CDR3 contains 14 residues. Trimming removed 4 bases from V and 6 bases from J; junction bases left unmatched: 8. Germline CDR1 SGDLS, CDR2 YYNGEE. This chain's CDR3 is CASSSFGRLDTQYF. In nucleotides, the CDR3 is TGTGCCAGCAGCTCCTTCGGGAGGTTGGATACGCAGTATTTT.

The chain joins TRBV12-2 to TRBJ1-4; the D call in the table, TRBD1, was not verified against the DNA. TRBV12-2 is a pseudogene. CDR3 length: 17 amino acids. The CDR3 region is CASRLVVLGQGDEKLFF. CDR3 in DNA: TGTGCAAGTCGCTTAGTGGTGCTTGGACAGGGGGATGAAAAACTGTTTTTT.

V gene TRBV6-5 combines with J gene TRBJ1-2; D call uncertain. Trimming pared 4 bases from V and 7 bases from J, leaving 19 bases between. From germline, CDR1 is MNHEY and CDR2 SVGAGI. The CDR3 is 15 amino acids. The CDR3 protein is CASSLTPLAPGGYTF. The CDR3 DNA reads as TGTGCCAGCAGTTTGACCCCCCTAGCCCCGGGTGGCTACACCTTC.

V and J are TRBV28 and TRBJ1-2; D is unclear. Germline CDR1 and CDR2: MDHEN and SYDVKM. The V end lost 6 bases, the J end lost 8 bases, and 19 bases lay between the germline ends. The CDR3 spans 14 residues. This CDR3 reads CASSLWETLRGYTF. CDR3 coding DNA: TGTGCCAGCAGCCTATGGGAGACCCTCCGAGGCTACACCTTC.